This is a list of T cell receptor beta chains from one sample in a study of technical replicates of blood from several donors. The table came from immunoSEQ multiplex PCR; TCRdb's copy has only in-frame clones and leaves some out. This sample has 83,000 or so clones, with approximately 92% found just once. What was sequenced was T cells isolated from PBMCs. The receptors here all came from a human donor in good health. The CDR3 runs from the conserved cysteine through the conserved F or W. D genes are given only for firm matches. A row's size may be missing; if present it is once, few, many or a size class.

j_gene	d_gene	v_gene	len	abundance	CDR3nt	CDR3aa
TRBJ1-6	NA	TRBV10-3	15	NA	TGTGCCATCAGTGAGAATCACAGGGTGAATTCACCCCTCCACTTT	CAISENHRVNSPLHF
TRBJ1-2	NA	TRBV18	14	NA	TGTGCCAGCTCACCTGATGCAGGGATAAATGGCTACACCTTC	CASSPDAGINGYTF
TRBJ2-1	TRBD1	TRBV10-2	16	NA	TGCGCCAGCAGCCAGCCTCCGGGACAGGGAAACAATGAGCAGTTCTTC	CASSQPPGQGNNEQFF
TRBJ2-1	NA	TRBV11-3	16	NA	TGTGCCAGCAGCTCCCGCGGGCGGGGCTCCTACAATGAGCAGTTCTTC	CASSSRGRGSYNEQFF
TRBJ2-7	TRBD2	TRBV9	14	NA	TGTGCCAGCAGCGTTGCGGGAGGGCCGGGTGAGCAGTACTTC	CASSVAGGPGEQYF
TRBJ1-3	TRBD1	TRBV5-1	17	NA	TGCGCCAGCAGCCGGGGACAGGGTTACAGCTCTGGAAACACCATATATTTT	CASSRGQGYSSGNTIYF
TRBJ1-5	NA	TRBV6-1	14	NA	TGTGCCAGCATGTTTGGTCGGGGCAATCAGCCCCAGCATTTT	CASMFGRGNQPQHF
TRBJ2-4	NA	TRBV29-1	14	NA	TGCAGTGCTCTGGGGGGTATAGCCAAAAACATTCAGTACTTC	CSALGGIAKNIQYF
TRBJ1-2	TRBD1	TRBV10-2	15	NA	TGCGCCAGCAGGACCGGGACAGAGTGGCTCTATGGCTACACCTTC	CASRTGTEWLYGYTF
TRBJ2-7	TRBD2	TRBV2	15	NA	TGTGCCAGCAGGACCGGGACTAGCGGTTCCTACGAGCAGTACTTC	CASRTGTSGSYEQYF
TRBJ1-2	TRBD1	TRBV15	14	NA	TGTGCCACCAGCAGAGATCGGACAGGGGTCGGCTACACCTTC	CATSRDRTGVGYTF
TRBJ1-2	TRBD1	TRBV13	15	NA	TGTGCCAGCACGGGACAGGGTGACCCTAACTATGGCTACACCTTC	CASTGQGDPNYGYTF
TRBJ2-3	NA	TRBV2	13	NA	TGTGCCAGCAGTGAAAGATTATTGGCTCCGCCGTATTTT	CASSERLLAPPYF
TRBJ2-1	TRBD2	TRBV5-1	13	NA	TGCGCCAGCAGCTTTAGCGGGGAAAATGAGCAGTTCTTC	CASSFSGENEQFF
TRBJ1-3	NA	TRBV28	15	NA	TGTGCCAGCAGTTTAGGTGCAGGCTCTGGAAACACCATATATTTT	CASSLGAGSGNTIYF
TRBJ1-4	NA	TRBV9	15	NA	TGTGCCAGCAGCGCCAGTTGGGGTACAGGTGAAAAACTGTTTTTT	CASSASWGTGEKLFF
TRBJ1-1	NA	TRBV19	13	few	TGTGCCAGTAGTCTCAACAGGGACACTGAAGCTTTCTTT	CASSLNRDTEAFF
TRBJ2-5	NA	TRBV7-9	12	once	TGTGCCAGCAGTGCCGGCCAAGAGACCCAGTACTTC	CASSAGQETQYF
TRBJ2-7	NA	TRBV6-1	16	NA	TGTGCCAGCAGTGACTTATGGACGGAACCCGCGGGGGAGCAGTACTTC	CASSDLWTEPAGEQYF
TRBJ1-1	TRBD1	TRBV27	12	NA	TGTGCCAGCAGTCTTGACAGGGCTGAAGCTTTCTTT	CASSLDRAEAFF
TRBJ2-2	TRBD2	TRBV5-1	15	NA	TGCGCCAGCAGGTCTAGCGGGAGAGGCACCGGGGAGCTGTTTTTT	CASRSSGRGTGELFF
TRBJ2-5	TRBD1	TRBV6-1	15	NA	TGTGCCAGCAGGGGGCGGACAGGGATTATAGAGACCCAGTACTTC	CASRGRTGIIETQYF
TRBJ2-7	TRBD2	TRBV4-1	14	NA	TGCGCCAGCAGCCAAGAGGGAGGGTCCTACGAGCAGTACTTC	CASSQEGGSYEQYF
TRBJ2-7	TRBD2	TRBV10-1	15	NA	TGCGCCAGCAGTGCGTCTAGCGGGAGCTCCGGGGAGCAGTACTTC	CASSASSGSSGEQYF
TRBJ2-7	NA	TRBV7-9	15	NA	TGTGCCAGCAGCTTAGTCGGGCTAGCAACTGACGAGCAGTACTTC	CASSLVGLATDEQYF
TRBJ2-2	NA	TRBV10-3	16	NA	TGTGCCATCAGTGAGTCTGGGGACTTTAACACCGGGGAGCTGTTTTTT	CAISESGDFNTGELFF
TRBJ2-3	TRBD2	TRBV7-9	16	NA	TGTGCCAGCAGCTACAGAGCGGGGGAAAGCACAGATACGCAGTATTTT	CASSYRAGESTDTQYF
TRBJ2-7	TRBD2	TRBV5-1	19	once	TGCGCCAGCAGCCGAGGGACTAGCGGGTCATCACAGCAGGTTTACGAGCAGTACTTC	CASSRGTSGSSQQVYEQYF
TRBJ2-3	TRBD2	TRBV28	14	NA	TGTGCCAGCAGCGGACTAGCGGGATCAGATACGCAGTATTTT	CASSGLAGSDTQYF
TRBJ2-7	NA	TRBV11-2	12	NA	TGTGCCAGCAGCTTCGGGTCCTACGAGCAGTACTTC	CASSFGSYEQYF
TRBJ2-1	NA	TRBV6-1	15	NA	TGTGCCAGCAGTGAAGGTCAGATCTTAAGCAATGAGCAGTTCTTC	CASSEGQILSNEQFF
TRBJ2-2	NA	TRBV4-1	14	NA	TGCGCCAGCAGCCAGGAGGTTGATCCCGGGGAGCTGTTTTTT	CASSQEVDPGELFF
TRBJ2-7	NA	TRBV19	14	NA	TGTGCCAGTAGGCCACATGGACTCGGGGACGAGCAGTACTTC	CASRPHGLGDEQYF
TRBJ2-5	NA	TRBV19	15	NA	TGTGCCAGTAGTCCACCGCCTAGTCGGGAAGAGACCCAGTACTTC	CASSPPPSREETQYF
TRBJ2-3	TRBD1	TRBV4-2	15	NA	TGTGCCAGCAGCCCACGGACAGGGGCCACAGATACGCAGTATTTT	CASSPRTGATDTQYF
TRBJ2-7	NA	TRBV11-2	16	NA	TGTGCCAGCAGCTTTGATGCCTGGCAGGTCGTGGGCGAGCAGTACTTC	CASSFDAWQVVGEQYF
TRBJ1-1	NA	TRBV6-1	13	NA	TGTGCCAGCAGTGAAATGTCCGGGGGGGAAGCTTTCTTT	CASSEMSGGEAFF
TRBJ1-1	TRBD1	TRBV7-8	14	NA	TGTGCCAGCAGCTTAGTCAGGGGGCTAACTGAAGCTTTCTTT	CASSLVRGLTEAFF
TRBJ1-1	TRBD1	TRBV6-5	12	few	TGTGCCAGCAGTTACGGAGGGGGCGGAGCTTTCTTT	CASSYGGGGAFF
TRBJ2-5	TRBD1	TRBV5-5	15	NA	TGTGCCAGCAGCCCCTGGGGACAGGGAAAAGAGACCCAGTACTTC	CASSPWGQGKETQYF
TRBJ1-5	TRBD1	TRBV7-8	16	NA	TGTGCCAGCAGCATCGACAGGGGGGGCAGCAATCAGCCCCAGCATTTT	CASSIDRGGSNQPQHF
TRBJ2-4	NA	TRBV11-3	17	NA	TGTGCCAGCAGCTTAGTCATCAGGGCCCCAGATAGAAACATTCAGTACTTC	CASSLVIRAPDRNIQYF